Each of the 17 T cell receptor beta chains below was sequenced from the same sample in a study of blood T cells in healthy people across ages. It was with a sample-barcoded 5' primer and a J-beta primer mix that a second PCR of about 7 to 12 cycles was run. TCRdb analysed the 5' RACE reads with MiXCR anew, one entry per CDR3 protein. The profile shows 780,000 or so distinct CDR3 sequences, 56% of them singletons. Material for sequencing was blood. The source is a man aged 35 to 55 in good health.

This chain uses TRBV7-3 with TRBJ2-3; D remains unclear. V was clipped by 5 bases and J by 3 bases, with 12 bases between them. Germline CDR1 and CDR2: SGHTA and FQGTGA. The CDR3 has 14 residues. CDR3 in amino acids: CASSPEPGTDTQYF. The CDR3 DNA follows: TGTGCCAGCAGCCCAGAACCCGGGACAGATACGCAGTATTTT.

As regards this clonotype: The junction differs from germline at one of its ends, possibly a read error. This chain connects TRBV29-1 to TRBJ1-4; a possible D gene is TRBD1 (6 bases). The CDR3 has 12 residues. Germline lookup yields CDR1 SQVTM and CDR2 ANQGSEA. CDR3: CSFDRSNEKLFF. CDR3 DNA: TGCAGCTTTGACAGGTCTAATGAAAAACTGTTTTTT.

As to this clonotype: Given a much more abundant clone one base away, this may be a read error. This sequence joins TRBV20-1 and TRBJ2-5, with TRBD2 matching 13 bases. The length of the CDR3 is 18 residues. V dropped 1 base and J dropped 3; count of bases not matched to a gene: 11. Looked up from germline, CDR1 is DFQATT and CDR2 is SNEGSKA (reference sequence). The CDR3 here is CSARAFARTSGSKETQYF. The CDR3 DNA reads TGCAGTGCTAGAGCTTTCGCCAGGACTAGCGGGAGTAAAGAGACCCAGTACTTC.

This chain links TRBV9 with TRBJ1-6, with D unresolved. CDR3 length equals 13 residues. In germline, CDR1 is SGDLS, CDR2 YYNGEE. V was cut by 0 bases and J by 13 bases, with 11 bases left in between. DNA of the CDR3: TGTGCCAGCAGCGTAGGGGATAGGTACCCCCTCCACTTT. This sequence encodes CASSVGDRYPLHF.

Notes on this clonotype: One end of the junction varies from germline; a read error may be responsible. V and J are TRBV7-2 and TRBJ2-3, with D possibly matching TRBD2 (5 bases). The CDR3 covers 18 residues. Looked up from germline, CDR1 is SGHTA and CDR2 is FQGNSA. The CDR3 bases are TGTGCCAGCAGCTTAGAGCGGAAGAGCGGAAGAAGCACAGATACGCGGTATTTT. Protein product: CASSLERKSGRSTDTRYF.

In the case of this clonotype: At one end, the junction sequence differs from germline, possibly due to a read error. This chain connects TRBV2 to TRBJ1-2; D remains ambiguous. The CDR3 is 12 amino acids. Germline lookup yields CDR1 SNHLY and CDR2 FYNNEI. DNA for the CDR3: TGTGCCAGCGGTGACGAGACTTATGGCTACACCTTC. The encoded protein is CASGDETYGYTF.

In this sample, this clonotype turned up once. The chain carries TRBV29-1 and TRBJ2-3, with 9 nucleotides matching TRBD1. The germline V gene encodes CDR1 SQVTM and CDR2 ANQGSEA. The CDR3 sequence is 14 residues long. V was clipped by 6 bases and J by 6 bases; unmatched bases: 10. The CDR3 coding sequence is TGCAGCGTGGGTGGGACAGGGCTATCGGATACGCAGTATTTT. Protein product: CSVGGTGLSDTQYF.

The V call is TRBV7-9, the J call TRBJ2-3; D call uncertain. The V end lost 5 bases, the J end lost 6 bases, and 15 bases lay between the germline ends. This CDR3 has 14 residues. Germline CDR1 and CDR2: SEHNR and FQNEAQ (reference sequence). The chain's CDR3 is CASSDDWVVDTQYF. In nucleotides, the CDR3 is TGTGCCAGCAGCGATGATTGGGTTGTCGATACGCAGTATTTT.

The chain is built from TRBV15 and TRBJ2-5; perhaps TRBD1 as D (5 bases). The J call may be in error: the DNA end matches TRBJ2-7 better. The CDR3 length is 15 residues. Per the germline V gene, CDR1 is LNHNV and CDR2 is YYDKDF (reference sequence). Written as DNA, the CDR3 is TGTGCCACCAGCAGGGACCTAGTGGGGCGCGACGAGCAGTACTTC. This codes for CATSRDLVGRDEQYF.

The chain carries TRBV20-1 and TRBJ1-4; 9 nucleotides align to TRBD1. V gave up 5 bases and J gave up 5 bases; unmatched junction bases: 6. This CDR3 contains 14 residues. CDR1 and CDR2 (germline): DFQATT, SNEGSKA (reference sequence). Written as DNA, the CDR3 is TGCAGTGCTTGGACAGGGGTCCGGAATGAAAAACTGTTTTTT. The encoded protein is CSAWTGVRNEKLFF.

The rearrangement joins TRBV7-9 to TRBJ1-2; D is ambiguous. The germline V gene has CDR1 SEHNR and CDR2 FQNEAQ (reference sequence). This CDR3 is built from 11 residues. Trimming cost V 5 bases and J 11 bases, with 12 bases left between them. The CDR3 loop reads CASSAAEGYTF. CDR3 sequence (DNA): TGTGCCAGCAGCGCAGCGGAGGGTTACACCTTC.

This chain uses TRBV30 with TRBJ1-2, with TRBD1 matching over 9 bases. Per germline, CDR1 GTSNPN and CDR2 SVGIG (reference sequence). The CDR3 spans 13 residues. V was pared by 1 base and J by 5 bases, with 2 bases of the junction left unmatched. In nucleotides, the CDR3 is TGTGCCTGGAGTGAGGGGACAGGGTATGGCTACACCTTC. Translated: CAWSEGTGYGYTF.

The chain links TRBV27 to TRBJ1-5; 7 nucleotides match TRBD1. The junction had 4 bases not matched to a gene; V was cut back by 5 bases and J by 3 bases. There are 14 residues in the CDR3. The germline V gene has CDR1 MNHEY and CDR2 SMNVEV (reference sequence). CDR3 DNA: TGTGCCAGCAGTATAACAGGGGTCAATCAGCCCCAGCATTTT. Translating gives CASSITGVNQPQHF.

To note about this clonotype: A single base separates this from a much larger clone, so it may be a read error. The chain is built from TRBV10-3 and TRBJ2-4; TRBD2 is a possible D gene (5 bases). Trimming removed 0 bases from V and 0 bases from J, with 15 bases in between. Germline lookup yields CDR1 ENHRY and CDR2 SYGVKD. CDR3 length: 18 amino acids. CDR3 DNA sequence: TGTGCCATCAGTGAGTCGAGGGTGGACTCCTTAGCCAAAAACATTCAGTACTTC. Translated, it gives CAISESRVDSLAKNIQYF.

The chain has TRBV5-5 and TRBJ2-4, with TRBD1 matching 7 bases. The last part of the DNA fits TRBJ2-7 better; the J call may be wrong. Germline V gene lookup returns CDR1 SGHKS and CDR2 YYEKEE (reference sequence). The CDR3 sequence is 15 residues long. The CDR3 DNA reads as TGTGCCAGCAGCCTAGAGAGGACAGGTTTATACGAGCAGTACTTC. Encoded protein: CASSLERTGLYEQYF.

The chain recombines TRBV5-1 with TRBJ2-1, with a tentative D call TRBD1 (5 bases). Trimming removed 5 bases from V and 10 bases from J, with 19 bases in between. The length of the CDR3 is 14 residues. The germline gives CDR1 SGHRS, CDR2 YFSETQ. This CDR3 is CASRQEASSYEQFF. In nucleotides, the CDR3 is TGCGCCAGCAGACAGGAAGCCTCCTCCTACGAGCAGTTCTTC.

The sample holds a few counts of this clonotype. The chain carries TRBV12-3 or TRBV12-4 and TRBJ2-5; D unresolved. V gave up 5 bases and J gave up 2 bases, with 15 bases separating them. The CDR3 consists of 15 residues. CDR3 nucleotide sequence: TGTGCCAGCAGTCGTGAGACCTTACCACAAGAGACCCAGTACTTC. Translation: CASSRETLPQETQYF.